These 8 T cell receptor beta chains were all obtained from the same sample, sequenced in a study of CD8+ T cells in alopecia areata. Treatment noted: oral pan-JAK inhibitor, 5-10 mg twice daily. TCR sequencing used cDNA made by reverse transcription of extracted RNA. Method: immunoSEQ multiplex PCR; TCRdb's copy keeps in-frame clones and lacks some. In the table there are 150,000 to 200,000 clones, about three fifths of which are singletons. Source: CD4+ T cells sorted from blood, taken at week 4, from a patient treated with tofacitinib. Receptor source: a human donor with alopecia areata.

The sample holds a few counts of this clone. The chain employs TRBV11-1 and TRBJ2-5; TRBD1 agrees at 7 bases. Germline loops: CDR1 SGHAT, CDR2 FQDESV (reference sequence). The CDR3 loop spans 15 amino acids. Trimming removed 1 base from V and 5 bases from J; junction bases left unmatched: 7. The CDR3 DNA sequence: TGTGCCAGCAGCTTAGTCAGGGGGATTCAGGAGACCCAGTACTTC. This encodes CASSLVRGIQETQYF.

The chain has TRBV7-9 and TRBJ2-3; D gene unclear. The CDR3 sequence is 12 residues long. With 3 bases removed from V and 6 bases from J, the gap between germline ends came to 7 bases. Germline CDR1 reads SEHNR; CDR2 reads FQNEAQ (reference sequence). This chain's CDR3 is CASSLFTDTQYF. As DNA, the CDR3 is TGTGCCAGCAGCTTGTTCACGGATACGCAGTATTTT.

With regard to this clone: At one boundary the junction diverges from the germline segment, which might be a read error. This CDR3 reads CSTRTSGRDDF. The CDR3 DNA follows: TGCAGCACCCGGACTAGCGGGAGGGATGACTTC. The chain has TRBV29-1 and TRBJ2-7, with 15 bases identical to TRBD2. The CDR3 is 11 amino acids. Germline V gives CDR1 SQVTM, CDR2 ANQGSEA.

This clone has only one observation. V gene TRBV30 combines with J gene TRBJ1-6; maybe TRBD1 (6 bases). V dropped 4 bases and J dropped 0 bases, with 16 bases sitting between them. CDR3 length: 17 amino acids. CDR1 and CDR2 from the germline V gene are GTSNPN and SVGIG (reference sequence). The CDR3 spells CAWTGGQASSYNSPLHF. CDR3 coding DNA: TGTGCCTGGACTGGGGGGCAGGCAAGCTCCTATAATTCACCCCTCCACTTT.

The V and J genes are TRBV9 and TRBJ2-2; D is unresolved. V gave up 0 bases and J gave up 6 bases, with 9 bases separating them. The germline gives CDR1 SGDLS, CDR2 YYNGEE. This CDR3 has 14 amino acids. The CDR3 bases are TGTGCCAGCAGCGTAGCTGAGGTTGCCGGGGAGCTGTTTTTT. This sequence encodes CASSVAEVAGELFF. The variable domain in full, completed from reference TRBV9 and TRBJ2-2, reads DSGVTQTPKHLITATGQRVTLRCSPRSGDLSVYWYQQSLDQGLQFLIQYYNGEERAKGNILERFSAQQFPDLHSELNLSSLELGDSALYFCASSVAEVAGELFFGEGSRLTVL.

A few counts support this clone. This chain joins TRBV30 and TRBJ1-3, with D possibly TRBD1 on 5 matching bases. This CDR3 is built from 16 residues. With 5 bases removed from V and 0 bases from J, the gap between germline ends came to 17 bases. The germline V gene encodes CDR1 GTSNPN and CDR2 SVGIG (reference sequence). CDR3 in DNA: TGTGCCTGGGGCCGGGACGGTCCCTCCTCTGGAAACACCATATATTTT. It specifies CAWGRDGPSSGNTIYF. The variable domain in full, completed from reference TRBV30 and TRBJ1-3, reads SQTIHQWPATLVQPVGSPLSLECTVEGTSNPNLYWYRQAAGRGLQLLFYSVGIGQISSEVPQNLSASRPQDRQFILSSKKLLLSDSGFYLCAWGRDGPSSGNTIYFGEGSWLTVV.

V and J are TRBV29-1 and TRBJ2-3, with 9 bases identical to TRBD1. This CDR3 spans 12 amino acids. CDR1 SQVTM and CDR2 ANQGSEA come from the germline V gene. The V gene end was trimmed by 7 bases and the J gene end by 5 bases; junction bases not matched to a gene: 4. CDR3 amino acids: CSGHRGQDTQYF. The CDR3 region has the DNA TGCAGCGGCCACAGGGGGCAAGATACGCAGTATTTT.

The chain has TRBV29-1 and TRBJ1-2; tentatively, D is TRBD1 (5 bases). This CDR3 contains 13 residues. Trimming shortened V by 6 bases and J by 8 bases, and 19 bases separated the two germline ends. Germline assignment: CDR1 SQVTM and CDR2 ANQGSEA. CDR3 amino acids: CSVVRQTTGGYTF. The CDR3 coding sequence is TGCAGCGTGGTCAGACAGACGACTGGCGGCTACACCTTC.